The 25 T cell receptor beta chains in this list originate from one sample, sequenced in a study of T cells in Graves' hyperthyroidism and ophthalmopathy. What was amplified from RNA transcripts were TCR beta CDR3 regions. First-round RT-PCR with HTBI primers amplified the TCR CDR3 region. TCRdb used MiXCR to reprocess the multiplex PCR reads, holding one entry per CDR3 protein. The table lists hundreds of thousands of distinct CDR3 sequences, over 35% of them singletons, with 7% to 10% in the top ten. Sequencing used blood. Receptor source: a man aged 18 to 29 with Graves' hyperthyroidism.

At least ten counts were recorded for this clonotype. The V call is TRBV10-3, the J call TRBJ2-2, with D hard to call. CDR1 and CDR2 from the germline V gene are ENHRY and SYGVKD. The CDR3 consists of 12 residues. V lost 8 bases and J lost 1, with 5 bases in between. The CDR3 DNA is TGTGCCATCGGCAGGAACACCGGGGAGCTGTTTTTT. Residues: CAIGRNTGELFF.

A remark on this clonotype: A much more abundant neighbour one base away suggests this may be a read error. This chain connects TRBV29-1 to TRBJ1-1; D possibly corresponds to TRBD1 (5 bases). Trimming stripped 5 bases from V and 1 base from J, with 14 bases between. The CDR3 loop spans 14 amino acids. Germline-derived CDR1 and CDR2 are SQVTM and ANQGSEA. CDR3 amino acids: CSVSSGRSNTEAFF. In DNA, the CDR3 is TGCAGCGTTAGCTCGGGACGGTCGAACACTGAAGCTTTCTTT.

About this clonotype itself: A read error may explain this, as a much larger clone is one base away. The CDR3 nucleotides are TGTGCCAGTAGGTACGGCCCGAGCAATCAGCCCCAGCATTTT. It specifies CASRYGPSNQPQHF. The chain links TRBV19 to TRBJ1-5; no definite D call. Trimming cost V 6 bases and J 1 base, with 10 bases left between them. The CDR3 runs to 14 residues. Germline assignment: CDR1 LNHDA and CDR2 SQIVND (reference sequence).

This clonotype has a count of ten or more. The chain recombines TRBV7-2 with TRBJ1-1; D unclear. The CDR3 is 14 residues long. The germline gives CDR1 SGHTA, CDR2 FQGNSA. Between the trimmed V and J ends, which lost 2 bases and 1 base, there was a span of 8 bases. The DNA of the CDR3 is TGTGCCAGCAGCTTAAGAGGACCGAACACTGAAGCTTTCTTT. It yields the protein CASSLRGPNTEAFF.

J is TRBJ1-2 and V is TRBV2; weak D call: TRBD1 (6 bases). Trimming shortened V by 7 bases and J by 12 bases, and 18 bases separated the two germline ends. CDR1 is SNHLY, CDR2 FYNNEI, per germline. CDR3 length: 12 amino acids. The CDR3, as DNA: TGTGCCAGCACAGGGGTCAGCTCTGGAAACACCTTC. This codes for CASTGVSSGNTF.

The rearrangement links TRBV5-1 to TRBJ2-6; maybe TRBD1 (7 bases). The germline V and J ends were trimmed by 0 bases and 0 bases, with 22 bases remaining between them. CDR1 and CDR2 from the germline V gene are SGHRS and YFSETQ. The CDR3 is made up of 21 amino acids. CDR3 loop: CASSLEPRDSGDSSGANVLTF. CDR3 nucleotide sequence: TGCGCCAGCAGCTTGGAACCGCGGGACAGTGGTGATAGCTCTGGGGCCAACGTCCTGACTTTC.

This clonotype was counted ten times or more. The V gene is TRBV7-9, the J gene TRBJ1-1; no clear D gene. The CDR3 runs 11 residues. Trimming removed 3 bases from V and 8 bases from J, with 7 bases in between. The germline gives CDR1 SEHNR, CDR2 FQNEAQ (reference sequence). Here the CDR3 DNA reads TGTGCCAGCAGCTTCCTATCGGAAGCTTTCTTT. Encoded protein: CASSFLSEAFF. The whole variable domain, filled in from reference TRBV7-9 and TRBJ1-1, reads DTGVSQNPRHKITKRGQNVTFRCDPISEHNRLYWYRQTLGQGPEFLTYFQNEAQLEKSRLLSDRFSAERPKGSFSTLEIQRTEQGDSAMYLCASSFLSEAFFGQGTRLTVV.

V is TRBV5-1 and J is TRBJ1-2; D gene ambiguous. Germline V gene data show CDR1 as SGHRS and CDR2 as YFSETQ. Trimming removed 0 bases at V and 6 bases at J, with 9 bases between. The CDR3 is made up of 13 amino acids. This CDR3 is CASSLGAEDGYTF. The CDR3 DNA reads TGCGCCAGCAGCTTGGGGGCCGAGGATGGCTACACCTTC.

The J gene is TRBJ1-4, the V gene TRBV13; unclear D gene. There are 14 residues in the CDR3. V lost 5 bases to trimming and J lost 1 base, with 8 bases between them. In germline, CDR1 is PRHDT, CDR2 FYEKMQ (reference sequence). CDR3 in DNA: TGTGCCAGCAGCATTTCGGGAACTAATGAAAAACTGTTTTTT. Translation: CASSISGTNEKLFF.

This clonotype was counted a few times. V is TRBV7-2 and J is TRBJ1-1; tentative D call: TRBD1 (6 bases). CDR1 is SGHTA, CDR2 FQGNSA, per germline. V was pared by 3 bases and J by 11 bases, with 19 bases between. The length of the CDR3 is 14 residues. The CDR3: CASSLHRADLRAFF. The CDR3 DNA is TGTGCCAGCAGCTTGCACAGGGCGGATTTAAGGGCTTTCTTT. Together with reference TRBV7-2 and TRBJ1-1, the CDR3 gives the full variable domain: GAGVSQSPSNKVTEKGKDVELRCDPISGHTALYWYRQSLGQGLEFLIYFQGNSAPDKSGLPSDRFSAERTGGSVSTLTIQRTQQEDSAVYLCASSLHRADLRAFFGQGTRLTVV.

The V gene is TRBV6-2 or TRBV6-3, the J gene TRBJ1-4, with D hard to call. Germline V gives CDR1 MNHEY, CDR2 SVGEGT. The CDR3 runs 15 residues. Trimming pared 4 bases from V and 4 bases from J, leaving 13 bases between. The CDR3 sequence: CASSLKTNYNEKLFF. In nucleotides, the CDR3 is TGTGCCAGCAGTTTGAAAACAAACTATAATGAAAAACTGTTTTTT.

The chain has TRBV20-1 and TRBJ1-6; TRBD1 matches at 7 bases. Per the germline V gene, CDR1 is DFQATT and CDR2 is SNEGSKA (reference sequence). The CDR3 runs to 14 residues. V was clipped by 3 bases and J by 10 bases; unmatched bases: 9. The CDR3 DNA reads as TGCAGTGCTAGCGAGACAGGGTATTTGTCACCCCTCCACTTT. Translated, it gives CSASETGYLSPLHF.

About this clonotype itself: Possible read error: a much larger clone is one base away. CDR3 bases: TGTGCCAGTAGTACCCCCGGGACAGTATTCCATGGCTACACCTTC. Amino acid sequence: CASSTPGTVFHGYTF. The V call is TRBV19, the J call TRBJ1-2; TRBD1 aligns across 7 bases. Germline values: CDR1 LNHDA, CDR2 SQIVND (reference sequence). CDR3 length equals 15 residues. The V gene end was trimmed by 4 bases and the J gene end by 6 bases; junction bases not matched to a gene: 11.

The genes are TRBV7-9 and TRBJ2-7, with D perhaps being TRBD1 or TRBD2 (5 bases each). This CDR3 is 13 amino acids long. Germline lookup yields CDR1 SEHNR and CDR2 FQNEAQ (reference sequence). With 5 bases removed from V and 10 bases from J, the gap between germline ends came to 18 bases. The CDR3: CASSQEAARDQYF. DNA of the CDR3: TGTGCCAGCAGCCAAGAGGCCGCGAGGGACCAGTACTTC.

The rearrangement links TRBV29-1 to TRBJ1-2, with D tentatively TRBD1 (6 bases). CDR3 length: 15 residues. CDR1 is SQVTM, CDR2 ANQGSEA, per germline. The V and J ends lost 0 bases and 3 bases respectively, with 14 bases between them. CDR3 DNA: TGCAGCGTTGAAGATCGATCGGGGGGCTACTATGGCTACACCTTC. Translating it yields CSVEDRSGGYYGYTF. Drawing the rest from reference TRBV29-1 and TRBJ1-2, the complete variable domain is SAVISQKPSRDICQRGTSLTIQCQVDSQVTMMFWYRQQPGQSLTLIATANQGSEATYESGFVIDKFPISRPNLTFSTLTVSNMSPEDSSIYLCSVEDRSGGYYGYTFGSGTRLTVV.

This clonotype was detected many times. The genes are TRBV2 and TRBJ1-1; the D is unclear. Trimming took off 4 bases at V and 5 bases at J, with 5 bases between the two ends. CDR1 and CDR2 from the germline V gene are SNHLY and FYNNEI. The CDR3 has 11 residues. This CDR3 reads CASSVQTEAFF. The CDR3 nucleotides are TGTGCCAGCAGTGTACAGACTGAAGCTTTCTTT.

This clonotype was seen at least ten times. This CDR3 reads CASSQRGLQETQYF. In nucleotides, the CDR3 is TGCGCCAGCAGCCAAAGGGGACTACAAGAGACCCAGTACTTC. The chain recombines TRBV5-1 with TRBJ2-5, with TRBD2 matching 7 bases. Per the germline V gene, CDR1 is SGHRS and CDR2 is YFSETQ. The CDR3 extends over 14 amino acids. The junction had 5 bases not matched to a gene; V was cut back by 4 bases and J by 2 bases.

This clonotype was seen a few times. The V and J genes are TRBV20-1 and TRBJ1-1; perhaps TRBD1 as D (5 bases). Trimming stripped 0 bases from V and 0 bases from J, with 11 bases between. This CDR3 region has 15 residues. Germline loops: CDR1 DFQATT, CDR2 SNEGSKA (reference sequence). CDR3 nucleotide sequence: TGCAGTGCTAGAGACGAGACAGCGATGAACACTGAAGCTTTCTTT. This gives the protein CSARDETAMNTEAFF.

J is TRBJ1-1 and V is TRBV28, with 7 bases lining up with TRBD1. Germline-derived CDR1 and CDR2 are MDHEN and SYDVKM. Losses at the gene ends were 5 bases for V and 1 base for J; bases not matched to a gene: 10. CDR3 length: 16 residues. The CDR3 DNA follows: TGTGCCAGCAGTCCTTGGACAGGCACTAGGAACACTGAAGCTTTCTTT. Protein sequence: CASSPWTGTRNTEAFF.

In its sample, this clonotype was seen many times. The chain couples TRBV7-2 to TRBJ2-7; D tentatively fits TRBD1 or TRBD2 (5 bases each). CDR3 size: 14 residues. V was clipped by 5 bases and J by 2 bases, with 13 bases between them. In germline, CDR1 is SGHTA, CDR2 FQGNSA. CDR3: CASSSRDGPYEQYF. CDR3 bases: TGTGCCAGCAGCAGCAGGGACGGACCCTACGAGCAGTACTTC.

This clonotype was observed a few times. The chain is built from TRBV10-3 and TRBJ2-3; tentative D call: TRBD1 (6 bases). The CDR3 consists of 13 residues. The germline V gene has CDR1 ENHRY and CDR2 SYGVKD. V lost 5 bases and J 6 bases, leaving 12 bases between the germline ends. CDR3 in amino acids: CAISQTGGDTQYF. The CDR3 DNA follows: TGTGCCATCAGTCAGACAGGCGGGGATACGCAGTATTTT.

V usage is TRBV6-5 and J usage is TRBJ2-7; D is possibly TRBD1 (7 bases). Germline CDR1 and CDR2: MNHEY and SVGAGI. The V gene lost 0 bases and the J gene lost 2 bases, with 11 bases spanning the gap. The CDR3 is 15 amino acids. The CDR3 DNA is TGTGCCAGCAGTTACTCGGGGGGACAGCCCTACGAGCAGTACTTC. It codes for CASSYSGGQPYEQYF.

On this clonotype: This may stem from a read error, because a much larger clone lies one nucleotide away. J is TRBJ1-5 and V is TRBV2; possibly TRBD1 for D (6 bases). This CDR3 is built from 14 residues. In germline, CDR1 is SNHLY, CDR2 FYNNEI. DNA of the CDR3: TGTGCCTGCAGTGAACAGGGCGAGGGGCAGCCCCAGCATTTT. Translation gives CACSEQGEGQPQHF. The whole variable domain, remainder taken from reference TRBV2 and TRBJ1-5, is EPEVTQTPSHQVTQMGQEVILRCVPISNHLYFYWYRQILGQKVEFLVSFYNNEISEKSEIFDDQFSVERPDGSNFTLKIRSTKLEDSAMYFCACSEQGEGQPQHFGDGTRLSIL.

The sample holds a few counts of this clonotype. V usage is TRBV5-5 and J usage is TRBJ1-1; D is undetermined. CDR1 is SGHKS, CDR2 YYEKEE, per germline (reference sequence). V was shortened by 1 base and J by 1 base, with 8 bases between the two germline ends. CDR3 length: 14 residues. CDR3 region: CASSLPTENTEAFF. CDR3 bases: TGTGCCAGCAGCTTGCCCACCGAGAACACTGAAGCTTTCTTT.

The chain links TRBV20-1 to TRBJ1-4, with D tentatively TRBD1 (5 bases). The CDR3 is made up of 15 amino acids. Germline V gene sequence: CDR1 DFQATT, CDR2 SNEGSKA (reference sequence). V was cut by 2 bases and J by 8 bases, with 18 bases left in between. The CDR3 protein is CSARPPGGLGEKLFF. CDR3 nucleotides: TGCAGTGCTAGACCACCCGGGGGGTTGGGAGAAAAACTGTTTTTT.